This is a list of T cell receptor beta chains from one sample in a study of blood T cell repertoires in COVID-19. Sequenced by immunoSEQ multiplex PCR; TCRdb stores in-frame clones only, minus some. The table records roughly 240,000 clones, about 88% of them present only once. The sequencing input was peripheral blood. These receptors were obtained from a man aged 18 to 29 with active or convalescent COVID-19. CDR3s include the opening cysteine and the closing phenylalanine or tryptophan. A D gene is named only where the DNA matches it firmly. Not all rows give a size; the values are once, few, many and, for expanded clones, a class.

J,size,D,V,CDR3,DNA
TRBJ1-2,.,TRBD1,TRBV3-1/TRBV3-2,CASSPSRTGDVYGYTF,TGTGCCAGCAGCCCTAGTAGGACAGGGGACGTTTATGGCTACACCTTC
TRBJ2-2,.,TRBD1,TRBV2,CASRRETGGSGELFF,TGTGCCAGCAGGCGGGAGACAGGGGGATCCGGGGAGCTGTTTTTT
TRBJ2-3,.,TRBD2,TRBV7-9,CASSEGLAETDTQYF,TGTGCCAGCAGCGAGGGACTAGCAGAAACAGATACGCAGTATTTT
TRBJ2-3,.,.,TRBV24-1,CATSGSRGYTDTQYF,TGTGCCACCAGTGGTAGCCGAGGTTACACAGATACGCAGTATTTT
TRBJ2-5,.,.,TRBV30,CAWSAKIGGMRETQYF,TGTGCCTGGAGCGCCAAGATAGGGGGAATGAGGGAGACCCAGTACTTC
TRBJ2-2,.,.,TRBV11-2,CASSLVWRERRTGELFF,TGTGCCAGCAGCTTAGTTTGGCGGGAAAGGCGCACCGGGGAGCTGTTTTTT
TRBJ1-2,.,.,TRBV11-3,CASSLMRGLSYGYTF,TGTGCCAGCAGCTTAATGAGAGGGCTCAGCTATGGCTACACCTTC
TRBJ1-5,.,.,TRBV18,CASSPRREEQGQPQHF,TGTGCCAGCTCACCACGCAGGGAAGAACAGGGTCAGCCCCAGCATTTT
TRBJ2-3,.,.,TRBV12-5,CASGDGGGGKDTQYF,TGTGCTAGTGGCGATGGAGGGGGGGGCAAGGATACGCAGTATTTT
TRBJ1-2,.,.,TRBV6-1,CASSETFSDGYTF,TGTGCCAGCAGTGAGACCTTTAGCGATGGCTACACCTTC
TRBJ2-1,.,.,TRBV27,CATRRASVDNEQFF,TGTGCCACCAGGAGGGCTAGCGTAGACAATGAGCAGTTCTTC
TRBJ2-5,.,.,TRBV5-1,CASSFTAGAQETQYF,TGCGCCAGCAGCTTTACCGCAGGGGCCCAAGAGACCCAGTACTTC
TRBJ2-2,.,.,TRBV7-3,CASSLLGSGLPGELFF,TGTGCCAGCAGCTTATTGGGTAGCGGACTTCCCGGGGAGCTGTTTTTT
TRBJ2-3,once,.,TRBV7-9,CASSYWTASSTDTQYF,TGTGCCAGCAGCTACTGGACAGCATCTAGCACAGATACGCAGTATTTT
TRBJ2-7,.,.,TRBV3-1/TRBV3-2,CASSNRQLGAVREQYF,TGTGCCAGCAGCAACCGACAGCTAGGGGCGGTTCGCGAGCAGTACTTC
TRBJ2-3,.,TRBD2,TRBV3-1/TRBV3-2,CASSHTGTSGIPQYF,TGTGCCAGCAGTCACACCGGGACTAGCGGAATTCCGCAGTATTTT
TRBJ1-2,.,TRBD1,TRBV28,CASTKWGGTGGARYGYTF,TGTGCCAGCACCAAATGGGGAGGGACAGGGGGCGCAAGGTATGGCTACACCTTC
TRBJ2-7,.,TRBD2,TRBV19,CASSLRGGYYEQYF,TGTGCCAGTAGTCTGAGGGGAGGGTACTACGAGCAGTACTTC
TRBJ2-3,.,.,TRBV7-3,CASSLNPTDTQYF,TGTGCCAGCAGCTTAAATCCAACAGATACGCAGTATTTT